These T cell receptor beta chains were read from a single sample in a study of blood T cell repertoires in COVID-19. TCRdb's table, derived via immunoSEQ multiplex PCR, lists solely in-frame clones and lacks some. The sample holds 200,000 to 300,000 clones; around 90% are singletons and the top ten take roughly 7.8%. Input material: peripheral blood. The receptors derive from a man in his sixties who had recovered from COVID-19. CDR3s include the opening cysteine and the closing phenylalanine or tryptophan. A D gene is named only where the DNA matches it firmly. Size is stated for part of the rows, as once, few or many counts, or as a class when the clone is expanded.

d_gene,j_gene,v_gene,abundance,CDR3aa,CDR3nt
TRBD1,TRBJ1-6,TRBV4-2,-,CASSRDRASSYNSPLHF,TGTGCCAGCAGCCGCGACAGGGCGAGCTCCTATAATTCACCCCTCCACTTT
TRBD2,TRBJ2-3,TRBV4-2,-,CASSLQLKTSGFTDTQYF,TGTGCCAGCAGCCTGCAACTCAAGACTAGCGGGTTCACAGATACGCAGTATTTT
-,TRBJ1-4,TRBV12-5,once,CASGLGFGEGKLFF,TGTGCTAGTGGTTTGGGCTTCGGGGAGGGAAAACTGTTTTTT
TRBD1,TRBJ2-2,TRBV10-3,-,CAIRGTGVGELFF,TGTGCCATCAGAGGGACAGGTGTAGGGGAGCTGTTTTTT
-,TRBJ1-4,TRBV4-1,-,CASSQGYGTMGEKLFF,TGCGCCAGCAGCCAAGGTTACGGGACAATGGGTGAAAAACTGTTTTTT
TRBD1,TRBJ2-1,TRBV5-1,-,CASSLGGVSEQFF,TGCGCCAGCAGCTTAGGGGGCGTAAGTGAGCAGTTCTTC
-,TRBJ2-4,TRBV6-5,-,CASSYSQAGNRNIQYF,TGTGCCAGCAGTTACTCCCAGGCGGGGAATAGAAACATTCAGTACTTC
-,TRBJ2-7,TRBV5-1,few,CASSLVIPGSPYEQYF,TGCGCCAGCAGCTTGGTGATCCCGGGGAGCCCCTACGAGCAGTACTTC
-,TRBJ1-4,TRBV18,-,CASSPRLTGDNEKLFF,TGTGCCAGCTCACCTCGTTTGACAGGAGATAATGAAAAACTGTTTTTT
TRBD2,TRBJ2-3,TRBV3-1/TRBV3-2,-,CASSQGVLAGGFTDTQYF,TGTGCCAGCAGCCAAGGCGTACTAGCGGGGGGCTTCACAGATACGCAGTATTTT
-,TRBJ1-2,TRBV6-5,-,CASSRSPNYGYTF,TGTGCCAGCAGCCGAAGCCCTAATTATGGCTACACCTTC
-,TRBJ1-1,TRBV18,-,CASSPRVNTEAFF,TGTGCCAGCTCACCACGAGTTAACACTGAAGCTTTCTTT
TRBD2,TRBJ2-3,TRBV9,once,CASSVNPGGNTDTQYF,TGTGCCAGCAGCGTAAACCCGGGGGGGAACACAGATACGCAGTATTTT
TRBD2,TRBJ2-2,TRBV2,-,CASSEEGGGPNTGELFF,TGTGCCAGCAGTGAAGAGGGCGGGGGGCCTAACACCGGGGAGCTGTTTTTT
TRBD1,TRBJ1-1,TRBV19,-,CASSINRGSLAEAFF,TGTGCCAGTAGTATTAACAGGGGGAGTCTAGCTGAAGCTTTCTTT
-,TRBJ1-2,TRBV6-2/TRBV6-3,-,CASSYTAGLLRYGYTF,TGTGCCAGCAGTTATACCGCGGGCCTACTCCGGTATGGCTACACCTTC
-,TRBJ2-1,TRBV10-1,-,CASSESQAGYNEQFF,TGCGCCAGCAGTGAGTCGCAGGCAGGGTACAATGAGCAGTTCTTC
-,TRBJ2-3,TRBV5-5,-,CASSFEESTDTQYF,TGTGCCAGCAGCTTTGAGGAAAGCACAGATACGCAGTATTTT
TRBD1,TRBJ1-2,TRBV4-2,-,CASSPWDRGNYGYTF,TGTGCCAGCAGCCCCTGGGACAGGGGTAACTATGGCTACACCTTC
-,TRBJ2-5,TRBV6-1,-,CASSESNARTQYF,TGTGCCAGCAGTGAGTCTAACGCACGGACCCAGTACTTC
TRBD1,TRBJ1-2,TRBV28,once,CASSFRTGLAGYTF,TGTGCCAGCAGTTTCCGGACAGGGCTTGCTGGCTACACCTTC
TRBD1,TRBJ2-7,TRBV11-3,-,CASSLGTGLSEQYF,TGTGCCAGCAGCTTAGGGACAGGCCTTTCCGAGCAGTACTTC
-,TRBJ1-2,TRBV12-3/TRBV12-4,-,CASSNGQIYGYTF,TGTGCCAGCAGTAACGGACAGATCTATGGCTACACCTTC
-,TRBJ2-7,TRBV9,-,CASSVERDEQYF,TGTGCCAGCAGCGTAGAGCGGGACGAGCAGTACTTC
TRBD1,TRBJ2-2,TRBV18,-,CASSPLTGSATGELFF,TGTGCCAGCTCACCTCTGACAGGGTCGGCCACCGGGGAGCTGTTTTTT
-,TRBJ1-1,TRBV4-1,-,CASSQHTPGQMNTEAFF,TGCGCCAGCAGCCAACATACCCCGGGACAAATGAACACTGAAGCTTTCTTT
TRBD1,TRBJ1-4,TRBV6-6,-,CASSYAGTVHNEKLFF,TGTGCCAGCAGTTACGCCGGGACAGTGCATAATGAAAAACTGTTTTTT
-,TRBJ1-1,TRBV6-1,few,CASSVTGTPPRTEAFF,TGTGCCAGCAGTGTCACAGGTACCCCCCCGAGGACTGAAGCTTTCTTT
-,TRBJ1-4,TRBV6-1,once,CASSEAGPPGKLFF,TGTGCCAGCAGTGAAGCGGGGCCCCCTGGAAAACTGTTTTTT
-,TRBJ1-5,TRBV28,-,CASSFGPPGGQPQHF,TGTGCCAGCAGTTTCGGGCCTCCCGGAGGGCAGCCCCAGCATTTT
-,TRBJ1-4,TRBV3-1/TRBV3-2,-,CASSQVGGFGGTANEKLFF,TGTGCCAGCAGCCAAGTAGGGGGTTTTGGGGGAACGGCTAATGAAAAACTGTTTTTT
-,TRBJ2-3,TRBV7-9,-,CASSLDGSADTQYF,TGTGCCAGCAGCTTAGACGGTAGCGCAGATACGCAGTATTTT
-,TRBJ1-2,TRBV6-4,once,CASKPEAKAYGYTF,TGTGCCAGCAAACCCGAGGCCAAAGCCTACGGCTACACCTTC
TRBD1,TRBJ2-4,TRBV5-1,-,CASSSRTGDIQYF,TGCGCCAGCAGCTCCCGGACAGGTGACATTCAGTACTTC
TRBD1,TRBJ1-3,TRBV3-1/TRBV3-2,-,CASSHLSGDRGSGNTIYF,TGTGCCAGCAGCCATCTCTCCGGTGACAGGGGATCAGGAAACACCATATATTTT
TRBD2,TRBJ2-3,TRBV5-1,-,CASKGQAGASTDTQYF,TGCGCCAGCAAGGGTCAAGCGGGGGCATCCACAGATACGCAGTATTTT
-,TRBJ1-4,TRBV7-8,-,CASSNNRQEQKLFF,TGTGCCAGCAGCAACAATAGACAGGAACAAAAACTGTTTTTT
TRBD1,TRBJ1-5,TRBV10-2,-,CASSTGQVSNQPQHF,TGCGCCAGCAGTACGGGACAGGTTAGCAATCAGCCCCAGCATTTT
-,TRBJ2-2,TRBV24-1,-,CATSDLQVRGSRELFF,TGTGCCACCAGTGATTTGCAAGTGAGGGGGTCCCGGGAGCTGTTTTTT
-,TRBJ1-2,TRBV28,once,CASSLRDGFYGYTF,TGTGCCAGCAGTTTGCGGGACGGATTCTATGGCTACACCTTC
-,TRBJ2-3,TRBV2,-,CASSPGVEFRVTDTQYF,TGTGCCAGCAGTCCTGGTGTCGAGTTTCGGGTCACAGATACGCAGTATTTT